These 17 T cell receptor beta chains were sequenced from one sample in a study of blood T cell repertoires in COVID-19. The table came from immunoSEQ multiplex PCR; TCRdb's copy has only in-frame clones and leaves some out. The sample holds more than 200,000 clones, roughly 86% seen once. Material for sequencing was peripheral blood. The source of these receptors is a woman aged 55-70 years with COVID-19, enrolled during active disease.

Details on this clone: This same CDR3 is encoded by further DNA sequences in the sample. The genes are TRBV5-1 and TRBJ1-2; weak D call: TRBD1 (5 bases). Germline lookup yields CDR1 SGHRS and CDR2 YFSETQ. This CDR3 is built from 12 residues. V was clipped by 4 bases and J by 3 bases, with 7 bases between them. The CDR3 nucleotides are TGCGCCAGCAGCCGGGGGGACTATGGCTACACCTTC. It is translated as CASSRGDYGYTF.

This sequence joins TRBV29-1 and TRBJ1-4; 7 bases are shared with TRBD1. The CDR3 loop spans 14 amino acids. The V segment lost 4 bases and the J segment 8 bases; nucleotides outside the gene matches: 10. Germline V CDR1 and CDR2: SQVTM, ANQGSEA. The CDR3 DNA follows: TGCAGCGTTGCCCCGACAGGGATGGTGGAAAAACTGTTTTTT. Its protein is CSVAPTGMVEKLFF.

V usage is TRBV5-1 and J usage is TRBJ2-5; the match to TRBD2 covers 9 bases. CDR1 is SGHRS and CDR2 is YFSETQ in the germline V gene. The CDR3 is made up of 14 amino acids. Trimming removed 4 bases from V and 4 bases from J; junction bases left unmatched: 5. CDR3 in DNA: TGCGCCAGCAGCCCCGTAGCGGGAGTAGAGACCCAGTACTTC. Its translation is CASSPVAGVETQYF.

V and J are TRBV7-7 and TRBJ2-3; a possible D gene is TRBD1 (5 bases). V shed 1 base and J shed 1 base, with 9 bases lying between them. This CDR3 region has 15 residues. Germline V gene sequence: CDR1 SSHAT, CDR2 FNYEAQ (reference sequence). CDR3 sequence (DNA): TGTGCCAGCAGCTTAGGTGGGGCAGGCACAGATACGCAGTATTTT. Encoded protein: CASSLGGAGTDTQYF.

The V call is TRBV29-1, the J call TRBJ2-1; 8 bases are a match to TRBD1. The CDR3 totals 14 residues. In germline, CDR1 is SQVTM, CDR2 ANQGSEA. Unmatched junction bases numbered 7, after V lost 4 bases and J lost 5 bases. This CDR3 reads CSVAPGQVHNEQFF. The CDR3 DNA reads as TGCAGCGTTGCACCGGGACAGGTGCACAATGAGCAGTTCTTC.

The CDR3 DNA reads TGTGCCACATCCCCCGGGGGTCCCCACAATGAGCAGTTCTTC. Encoded protein: CATSPGGPHNEQFF. The chain uses TRBV24-1 and TRBJ2-1, with a tentative D call TRBD2 (6 bases). There are 14 residues in the CDR3. Trimming shortened V by 10 bases and J by 5 bases, and 17 bases separated the two germline ends. Germline V gene sequence: CDR1 KGHDR, CDR2 SFDVKD.

The rearrangement joins TRBV27 to TRBJ2-7; D might be TRBD2 (6 bases). The CDR3 length is 15 residues. CDR1 is MNHEY and CDR2 is SMNVEV in the germline V gene (reference sequence). V lost 2 bases and J lost 0, with 11 bases in between. This CDR3 is CASSLLAYTSYEQYF. CDR3 coding DNA: TGTGCCAGCAGTTTACTAGCGTATACCTCCTACGAGCAGTACTTC.

The rearrangement joins TRBV20-1 to TRBJ1-2, with 7 bases aligning to TRBD1. The V gene end was trimmed by 3 bases and the J gene end by 8 bases; junction bases not matched to a gene: 9. Germline V gene data show CDR1 as DFQATT and CDR2 as SNEGSKA (reference sequence). The CDR3 sequence is 13 residues long. The CDR3 coding sequence is TGCAGTGCTAGTGGGCAGGGGGTTAGCGGCTACACCTTC. Protein: CSASGQGVSGYTF.

This chain joins TRBV27 and TRBJ2-6, with no clear D. CDR3 length: 14 amino acids. Trimming removed 8 bases from V and 1 base from J, with 9 bases in between. Germline V gene sequence: CDR1 MNHEY, CDR2 SMNVEV (reference sequence). The CDR3 reads CASSRLSGANVLTF. The CDR3 nucleotides are TGTGCCAGCTCCCGGTTGTCTGGGGCCAACGTCCTGACTTTC.

In its sample, this clone was seen once. This chain uses TRBV24-1 with TRBJ2-5; D may be TRBD2 (5 bases). Looked up from germline, CDR1 is KGHDR and CDR2 is SFDVKD. V was pared by 2 bases and J by 5 bases, with 14 bases between. CDR3 size: 15 residues. The CDR3 protein is CATSDSRGGQETQYF. The CDR3 DNA reads TGTGCCACCAGTGATTCAAGAGGCGGGCAGGAGACCCAGTACTTC.

The J gene is TRBJ2-7, the V gene TRBV3-1 (or the pseudogene TRBV3-2); 16 positions agree with TRBD2. CDR1 is LGHDT, CDR2 YNNKEL, per germline (reference sequence). CDR3 length equals 17 residues. V lost 4 bases, J lost 4 bases, and 7 bases stayed unmatched. The CDR3 region has the DNA TGTGCCAGCAGCCGCGGGACTAGCGGGAGGGGTCTATACGAGCAGTACTTC. It specifies CASSRGTSGRGLYEQYF.

This clone appeared a single time. This rearrangement joins TRBV6-5 to TRBJ2-2; tentative D call: TRBD2 (5 bases). Germline V gives CDR1 MNHEY, CDR2 SVGAGI. Trimming shortened V by 10 bases and J by 6 bases, and 6 bases separated the two germline ends. This CDR3 is 10 amino acids long. This CDR3 reads CATGAGELFF. CDR3 DNA: TGTGCCACCGGGGCCGGGGAGCTGTTTTTT.

CDR3 in DNA: TGTGCCAGCAGTGCCAAGACAGGGGGGCGTATTAGTCAAGAGACCCAGTACTTC. Translating gives CASSAKTGGRISQETQYF. This chain uses TRBV25-1 with TRBJ2-5, with 9 bases that match TRBD1. Trimming at V came to 4 bases and at J to 2 bases, leaving 14 bases not matched to a gene. The CDR3 extends over 18 amino acids. Germline loops: CDR1 MGHDK, CDR2 SYGVNS.

The chain uses TRBV6-5 and TRBJ1-2, with TRBD1 matching over 9 bases. Germline CDR1 reads MNHEY; CDR2 reads SVGAGI. The length of the CDR3 is 14 residues. J gave up 7 bases and V 2 bases, and 5 bases lay outside the gene matches. The DNA of the CDR3 is TGTGCCAGCAGTTACCAGGACAGGGGAACTGGCTACACCTTC. Its translation: CASSYQDRGTGYTF.

This clone showed up just a few times. V and J are TRBV7-6 and TRBJ2-6, with a tentative D call TRBD1 (6 bases). There are 19 residues in the CDR3. Per germline, CDR1 SGHVS and CDR2 FNYEAQ. The germline V and J ends were trimmed by 4 bases and 0 bases, with 19 bases remaining between them. In DNA form, the CDR3 reads TGTGCCAGCAGCTGGACTCCGGGACAATTTTCCTCTGGGGCCAACGTCCTGACTTTC. Translating it yields CASSWTPGQFSSGANVLTF.

The chain carries TRBV27 and TRBJ1-4; 11 positions agree with TRBD1. The CDR3 contains 15 residues. V shed 5 bases, J shed 7 bases, and the junction held 6 bases outside the gene matches. The germline gives CDR1 MNHEY, CDR2 SMNVEV (reference sequence). CDR3 region: CASSVTDRGLEKLFF. CDR3 in DNA: TGTGCCAGCAGTGTAACGGACAGGGGGCTTGAAAAACTGTTTTTT.

The rearrangement joins TRBV30 to TRBJ1-5; TRBD1 matches 7 bases. CDR1 GTSNPN and CDR2 SVGIG come from the germline V gene (reference sequence). This CDR3 is 13 amino acids long. Trimming cost V 3 bases and J 5 bases; bases outside gene matches: 4. CDR3 amino acids: CAWRADRDQPQHF. The DNA of the CDR3 is TGTGCCTGGAGGGCTGACAGGGATCAGCCCCAGCATTTT.